These T cell receptor beta chains were read from a single sample in a study of CD8+ T cells in alopecia areata. Some clones are missing from TCRdb's copy, which holds only in-frame ones; the method was immunoSEQ multiplex PCR. The sample lists about 250,000 clones, over 45% occurring once. Sequenced here: CD4+ T cells sorted from blood, sampled at week 52, from a patient treated with tofacitinib. The source is a human donor with alopecia areata. The CDR3 runs from the conserved cysteine through the conserved F or W. A D gene is named only where the DNA matches it firmly. For some rows the clone size is stated as once, few or many, or as a class when expanded; others skip it.

TRBV5-1,TRBJ1-2,NA,NA,TGCGCCAGCAGCTTTGAATCCGGGTCTCATGGCTACACCTTC,CASSFESGSHGYTF
TRBV27,TRBJ1-4,NA,NA,TGTGCCAGGGGTAATGAAAAACTGTTTTTT,CARGNEKLFF
TRBV30,TRBJ2-3,TRBD2,NA,TGTGCCTGGAGTGTGGCAGCGGGGGGGACAGATACGCAGTATTTT,CAWSVAAGGTDTQYF
TRBV10-3,TRBJ2-5,NA,NA,TGTGCCATCAGTGAAGGGTCAGAGACCCAGTACTTC,CAISEGSETQYF
TRBV4-3,TRBJ2-5,NA,few,TGCGCCAGCAGCCAAGATTACTGGGGGAAAGAGACCCAGTACTTC,CASSQDYWGKETQYF
TRBV5-1,TRBJ2-7,TRBD1,NA,TGCGCCAGCAGCCGTGATACAGGGGCCTACGAGCAGTACTTC,CASSRDTGAYEQYF
TRBV29-1,TRBJ1-5,NA,NA,TGCAGCGCTGAATTCGGGGGCAATCAGCCCCAGCATTTT,CSAEFGGNQPQHF
TRBV29-1,TRBJ2-1,TRBD2,once,TGCAGCGTTAGCGGGGTTCCCTACAATGAGCAGTTCTTC,CSVSGVPYNEQFF
TRBV2,TRBJ2-3,NA,NA,TGTGCCAGCAGTGACCGACTACTTAGCACAGATACGCAGTATTTT,CASSDRLLSTDTQYF
TRBV30,TRBJ1-1,NA,NA,TGTGCCTGCCACCGTCGGGGGAACACTGAAGCTTTCTTT,CACHRRGNTEAFF
TRBV5-6,TRBJ2-3,NA,NA,TGTGCCAGCAGCTTGGGTCGGCGGGGAGATACGCAGTATTTT,CASSLGRRGDTQYF
TRBV19,TRBJ1-5,NA,few,TGTGCCAGTAGAGTCGGTTATAGCAATCAGCCCCAGCATTTT,CASRVGYSNQPQHF
TRBV2,TRBJ2-4,TRBD2,few,TGTGCCAGCAGGCCGGGACTAGACAAAAACATTCAGTACTTC,CASRPGLDKNIQYF
TRBV25-1,TRBJ1-1,NA,NA,TGTGCCAGCAGCGGATTGAACACTGAAGCTTTCTTT,CASSGLNTEAFF
TRBV4-3,TRBJ1-1,NA,many,TGCGCCAGCAGCCAGGCGAACAGGGTGTGGGCTTTCTTT,CASSQANRVWAFF
TRBV29-1,TRBJ2-3,TRBD1,NA,TGCAGCGTTGCGGGACAGGGATTGGCAGATACGCAGTATTTT,CSVAGQGLADTQYF
TRBV27,TRBJ2-4,TRBD2,NA,TGTGCCAGCAGAGAGCGGGGAGAAGGGAACATTCAGTACTTC,CASRERGEGNIQYF
TRBV10-3,TRBJ2-3,NA,few,TGTGCCATTCAGGGCGGCACAGATACGCAGTATTTT,CAIQGGTDTQYF
TRBV6-5,TRBJ1-5,NA,NA,TGTGCCAGCAGTTTGGGGCACCGGACTCCGCCCCAGCATTTT,CASSLGHRTPPQHF
TRBV19,TRBJ2-6,NA,NA,TGTGCCAGCCGCCCGGGACACTCTGGGGCCAACGTCCTGACTTTC,CASRPGHSGANVLTF
TRBV2,TRBJ1-5,NA,NA,TGTGCCAGCAGTGTCCATAGCAATCAGCCCCAGCATTTT,CASSVHSNQPQHF
TRBV5-1,TRBJ2-7,NA,few,TGCGCCAGCAGCTTGGAAGCGATCTACGAGCAGTACTTC,CASSLEAIYEQYF
TRBV9,TRBJ2-1,NA,NA,TGTGCCAGCAGCCAAGGGGGGCCCAATGAGCAGTTCTTC,CASSQGGPNEQFF
TRBV30,TRBJ1-4,TRBD1,few,TGTGCCTGGAGCACACAGGGGAGGAAACTGTTTTTT,CAWSTQGRKLFF
TRBV25-1,TRBJ1-2,NA,NA,TGTGCCAGCAGTGAATGGGGATCCACGAGGCGCTACACCTTC,CASSEWGSTRRYTF
TRBV30,TRBJ2-2,NA,NA,TGTGCCTGGACCGAGATAGTGAACACCGGGGAGCTGTTTTTT,CAWTEIVNTGELFF
TRBV4-2,TRBJ1-6,NA,NA,TGTGCCAGCAGCCAAGTAGGCGAGGATTCACCCCTCCACTTT,CASSQVGEDSPLHF
TRBV29-1,TRBJ1-2,NA,NA,TGCAGCGTTGCCGGACATCAGCAGGGCTACACCTTC,CSVAGHQQGYTF
TRBV5-1,TRBJ2-1,NA,NA,TGCGCCAGCAGCTTGTTCAGGGGCAATGAGCAGTTCTTC,CASSLFRGNEQFF
TRBV29-1,TRBJ2-2,NA,NA,TGCAGCGTTGGAAGGGCGGGCGGGGAGCTGTTTTTT,CSVGRAGGELFF
TRBV10-3,TRBJ2-7,TRBD1,few,TGTGCCACCCTCCGGGACAGGGGATCCTACGAGCAGTACTTC,CATLRDRGSYEQYF
TRBV6-1,TRBJ2-7,NA,NA,TGTGCCAGCAGTGAATCCAGCTCCTACGAGCAGTACTTC,CASSESSSYEQYF
TRBV7-6,TRBJ2-5,NA,NA,TGTGCCAGCAGCTTAGGACACCCCGGAAGGGAGACCCAGTACTTC,CASSLGHPGRETQYF
TRBV5-1,TRBJ1-6,TRBD1,few,TGCGCCAGCAGCGCCTGGACAGGGGGCTCTTCACCCCTCCACTTT,CASSAWTGGSSPLHF
TRBV30,TRBJ1-1,NA,NA,TGTGCCTCGGACTTCATGTTCATGTCCGCTTTCTTT,CASDFMFMSAFF
TRBV7-2,TRBJ2-3,NA,few,TGTGCCAGCAGCCTCGGGACCGTAAGCACAGATACGCAGTATTTT,CASSLGTVSTDTQYF
TRBV29-1,TRBJ2-7,NA,NA,TGCAGCGTTGAAAGGGTGGGTAGCGAGCAGTACTTC,CSVERVGSEQYF
TRBV10-3,TRBJ2-5,NA,NA,TGTGCCATCAGTGAGGGTTTCGAGACCCAGTACTTC,CAISEGFETQYF
TRBV2,TRBJ2-3,NA,NA,TGTGCCAGCATTTGGGGCAGCCCGAAGGATACGCAGTATTTT,CASIWGSPKDTQYF
TRBV5-1,TRBJ2-1,NA,NA,TGCGCCAGCAGCTTTGGACAGCACAATGAGCAGTTCTTC,CASSFGQHNEQFF
TRBV6-6,TRBJ1-6,TRBD1,NA,TGTGCCAGCAGCTACCCGGGACAGGGTTCACCCCTCCACTTT,CASSYPGQGSPLHF
TRBV15,TRBJ2-1,TRBD2,NA,TGTGCCACCAGCAGAGGCCAGACTAGCGACTCCTACAATGAGCAGTTCTTC,CATSRGQTSDSYNEQFF